Listed below are T cell receptor beta chains from one sample, sequenced in a study of blood T cell repertoires in COVID-19. Produced via immunoSEQ multiplex PCR; TCRdb's table is partial and in-frame only. Among 120,000 to 150,000 clones listed, roughly nine tenths were seen once. Material: PBMCs or T cells enriched from blood (not recorded which). Receptors were obtained from a woman aged 40 to 49 who had been exposed to COVID-19. Both conserved end residues are part of each CDR3. Each record gives: CDR3 protein, CDR3 DNA, clone size, V gene, J gene, D gene. A D gene is named only where the DNA matches it firmly. Size is omitted from some rows. Given values are once, few, many or a class for expanded clones.

CDR3aa: CASSLYRNQAQPYEQYF; CDR3nt: TGTGCCAGCAGTCTCTACCGAAACCAGGCACAGCCCTACGAGCAGTACTTC; abundance: once; v_gene: TRBV27; j_gene: TRBJ2-7; d_gene: NA
CDR3aa: CASSHGLVKNIQYF; CDR3nt: TGTGCCAGCAGCCACGGACTGGTAAAAAACATTCAGTACTTC; abundance: NA; v_gene: TRBV14; j_gene: TRBJ2-4; d_gene: NA
CDR3aa: CASSLVGAGGRNEQFF; CDR3nt: TGTGCCAGCAGCTTGGTAGGAGCGGGGGGGCGGAATGAGCAGTTCTTC; abundance: NA; v_gene: TRBV5-4; j_gene: TRBJ2-1; d_gene: TRBD2
CDR3aa: CANPRDSTNYGYTF; CDR3nt: TGTGCCAACCCAAGGGACAGCACTAACTATGGCTACACCTTC; abundance: NA; v_gene: TRBV2; j_gene: TRBJ1-2; d_gene: TRBD1
CDR3aa: CASSSSSGSRTQYF; CDR3nt: TGTGCCAGCAGTTCTTCCAGCGGCTCCAGGACCCAGTACTTC; abundance: NA; v_gene: TRBV28; j_gene: TRBJ2-5; d_gene: NA
CDR3aa: CASPQGVDSPLHF; CDR3nt: TGTGCCAGCCCACAGGGGGTTGATTCACCCCTCCACTTT; abundance: NA; v_gene: TRBV6-4; j_gene: TRBJ1-6; d_gene: TRBD1
CDR3aa: CASSYTSGTGSSQQYF; CDR3nt: TGTGCCAGCAGTTACACTTCCGGGACAGGGAGTTCCCAGCAGTACTTC; abundance: once; v_gene: TRBV3-1/TRBV3-2; j_gene: TRBJ2-7; d_gene: TRBD1
CDR3aa: CASSLPGQGLNSNQPQHF; CDR3nt: TGTGCCAGCAGTTTACCCGGACAGGGTTTGAATAGCAATCAGCCCCAGCATTTT; abundance: NA; v_gene: TRBV28; j_gene: TRBJ1-5; d_gene: TRBD1
CDR3aa: CASSGTSGRLHYEQYF; CDR3nt: TGTGCCAGCAGTGGGACTAGCGGGCGGTTACACTACGAGCAGTACTTC; abundance: NA; v_gene: TRBV6-1; j_gene: TRBJ2-7; d_gene: TRBD2
CDR3aa: CASSVRDRGNYGYTF; CDR3nt: TGTGCCAGCAGTGTTAGGGACAGGGGAAACTATGGCTACACCTTC; abundance: NA; v_gene: TRBV2; j_gene: TRBJ1-2; d_gene: TRBD1
CDR3aa: CASSQVDMGLANEQYF; CDR3nt: TGCGCCAGCAGCCAAGTTGATATGGGGCTTGCGAACGAGCAGTACTTC; abundance: few; v_gene: TRBV4-1; j_gene: TRBJ2-7; d_gene: NA
CDR3aa: CASSQVYREIGEAFF; CDR3nt: TGTGCCAGCAGCCAAGTTTACAGGGAGATAGGGGAAGCTTTCTTT; abundance: once; v_gene: TRBV14; j_gene: TRBJ1-1; d_gene: NA
CDR3aa: CASSSGTNYEQYF; CDR3nt: TGTGCCAGCAGCAGCGGGACAAACTACGAGCAGTACTTC; abundance: NA; v_gene: TRBV6-5; j_gene: TRBJ2-7; d_gene: NA
CDR3aa: CASSFVTAGGLVEKLFF; CDR3nt: TGTGCCAGCAGTTTTGTTACGGCAGGGGGATTAGTTGAAAAACTGTTTTTT; abundance: NA; v_gene: TRBV27; j_gene: TRBJ1-4; d_gene: TRBD1
CDR3aa: CASSPNGNTEAFF; CDR3nt: TGTGCCAGCTCACCTAACGGGAACACTGAAGCTTTCTTT; abundance: NA; v_gene: TRBV18; j_gene: TRBJ1-1; d_gene: NA
CDR3aa: CASRPTGHTDTQYF; CDR3nt: TGTGCCAGCAGGCCGACAGGACACACAGATACGCAGTATTTT; abundance: NA; v_gene: TRBV7-9; j_gene: TRBJ2-3; d_gene: NA
CDR3aa: CASSRQGGYGYTF; CDR3nt: TGTGCCAGCAGTCGACAGGGGGGCTATGGCTACACCTTC; abundance: NA; v_gene: TRBV12-3/TRBV12-4; j_gene: TRBJ1-2; d_gene: TRBD1
CDR3aa: CASGQGLGEQYF; CDR3nt: TGTGCCAGCGGACAGGGACTGGGCGAGCAGTACTTC; abundance: NA; v_gene: TRBV9; j_gene: TRBJ2-7; d_gene: TRBD1
CDR3aa: CASSLTGSGAFF; CDR3nt: TGTGCCAGCAGCCTAACAGGGTCGGGAGCTTTCTTT; abundance: NA; v_gene: TRBV11-2; j_gene: TRBJ1-1; d_gene: NA
CDR3aa: CASSPPPGQGYYGYTF; CDR3nt: TGTGCCAGCAGTCCTCCCCCGGGACAGGGTTACTATGGCTACACCTTC; abundance: NA; v_gene: TRBV28; j_gene: TRBJ1-2; d_gene: TRBD1
CDR3aa: CASRTIRDSTEAFF; CDR3nt: TGTGCCAGCAGAACAATCCGGGACAGCACTGAAGCTTTCTTT; abundance: NA; v_gene: TRBV28; j_gene: TRBJ1-1; d_gene: TRBD1
CDR3aa: CASSVSTTNTGELFF; CDR3nt: TGTGCCAGCAGCGTATCCACGACTAACACCGGGGAGCTGTTTTTT; abundance: NA; v_gene: TRBV9; j_gene: TRBJ2-2; d_gene: NA
CDR3aa: CASHLGQGSPLHF; CDR3nt: TGTGCCAGTCATCTGGGCCAGGGGTCACCCCTCCACTTT; abundance: NA; v_gene: TRBV19; j_gene: TRBJ1-6; d_gene: NA
CDR3aa: CASSQRQGGEQFF; CDR3nt: TGTGCCAGCAGCCAAAGACAGGGCGGTGAGCAGTTCTTC; abundance: NA; v_gene: TRBV14; j_gene: TRBJ2-1; d_gene: TRBD1
CDR3aa: CASSQSGGPNTEAFF; CDR3nt: TGCGCCAGCAGTCAATCGGGGGGTCCTAACACTGAAGCTTTCTTT; abundance: NA; v_gene: TRBV23-1; j_gene: TRBJ1-1; d_gene: NA
CDR3aa: CASSIGYGTGDGYTF; CDR3nt: TGTGCCAGTAGTATAGGTTATGGGACAGGGGACGGCTACACCTTC; abundance: NA; v_gene: TRBV19; j_gene: TRBJ1-2; d_gene: TRBD1
CDR3aa: CASETGTGDYEQYF; CDR3nt: TGTGCTAGTGAAACCGGGACAGGAGACTACGAGCAGTACTTC; abundance: NA; v_gene: TRBV12-5; j_gene: TRBJ2-7; d_gene: TRBD1
CDR3aa: CASSHPGTGLVEAFF; CDR3nt: TGCGCCAGCAGCCACCCCGGGACAGGGTTGGTTGAAGCTTTCTTT; abundance: NA; v_gene: TRBV4-1; j_gene: TRBJ1-1; d_gene: TRBD1
CDR3aa: CASSLNRVETQYF; CDR3nt: TGTGCCAGCAGCTTAAACAGGGTTGAGACCCAGTACTTC; abundance: once; v_gene: TRBV7-6; j_gene: TRBJ2-5; d_gene: NA
CDR3aa: CASSYSIRTGTYEQYF; CDR3nt: TGTGCCAGCAGTTACTCGATAAGGACAGGGACCTACGAGCAGTACTTC; abundance: NA; v_gene: TRBV6-5; j_gene: TRBJ2-7; d_gene: TRBD1
CDR3aa: CASSQGYLRGTEAFF; CDR3nt: TGTGCCAGCAGCCAAGGCTACCTGCGCGGCACTGAAGCTTTCTTT; abundance: NA; v_gene: TRBV3-1/TRBV3-2; j_gene: TRBJ1-1; d_gene: NA
CDR3aa: CASSDSLAGAGELFF; CDR3nt: TGTGCCAGCAGTGACTCACTAGCGGGAGCCGGGGAGCTGTTTTTT; abundance: medium-sized; v_gene: TRBV6-4; j_gene: TRBJ2-2; d_gene: TRBD2
CDR3aa: CASSPGQEPNQPQHF; CDR3nt: TGCGCCAGCAGCCCTGGACAGGAGCCCAATCAGCCCCAGCATTTT; abundance: NA; v_gene: TRBV5-1; j_gene: TRBJ1-5; d_gene: TRBD1
CDR3aa: CASSTPGREQYEQYF; CDR3nt: TGTGCCAGTAGTACCCCAGGACGGGAGCAATACGAGCAGTACTTC; abundance: once; v_gene: TRBV19; j_gene: TRBJ2-7; d_gene: NA
CDR3aa: CASSRTSGASYNEQFF; CDR3nt: TGTGCCAGTAGTAGAACTAGCGGGGCCTCCTACAATGAGCAGTTCTTC; abundance: NA; v_gene: TRBV19; j_gene: TRBJ2-1; d_gene: TRBD2
CDR3aa: CASSPGGTGELFF; CDR3nt: TGCGCCAGCAGCCCTGGGGGGACCGGGGAGCTGTTTTTT; abundance: once; v_gene: TRBV5-1; j_gene: TRBJ2-2; d_gene: NA
CDR3aa: CAISDRATNEKLFF; CDR3nt: TGTGCCATCAGTGACAGGGCGACTAATGAAAAACTGTTTTTT; abundance: NA; v_gene: TRBV10-3; j_gene: TRBJ1-4; d_gene: NA
CDR3aa: CASSVAGTGGRSYGYTF; CDR3nt: TGTGCCAGCTCCGTCGCCGGGACAGGGGGCAGGAGCTATGGCTACACCTTC; abundance: NA; v_gene: TRBV27; j_gene: TRBJ1-2; d_gene: TRBD1
CDR3aa: CASSPYLAGNQPQHF; CDR3nt: TGCGCCAGCAGCCCCTATTTAGCCGGCAATCAGCCCCAGCATTTT; abundance: NA; v_gene: TRBV4-3; j_gene: TRBJ1-5; d_gene: NA
CDR3aa: CATSDYGGGGNNEQFF; CDR3nt: TGTGCCACCAGTGATTATGGTGGGGGAGGGAACAATGAGCAGTTCTTC; abundance: NA; v_gene: TRBV24-1; j_gene: TRBJ2-1; d_gene: TRBD2
CDR3aa: CSVEGRGRTEAFF; CDR3nt: TGCAGCGTTGAAGGCAGGGGGAGGACTGAAGCTTTCTTT; abundance: NA; v_gene: TRBV29-1; j_gene: TRBJ1-1; d_gene: TRBD1
CDR3aa: CASSPGLAGFTQYF; CDR3nt: TGTGCCAGCAGTCCGGGACTAGCGGGTTTTACGCAGTATTTT; abundance: NA; v_gene: TRBV2; j_gene: TRBJ2-3; d_gene: TRBD2
CDR3aa: CASSPRRLAPETQYF; CDR3nt: TGTGCCAGCAGCCCGCGGAGACTAGCTCCTGAGACCCAGTACTTC; abundance: few; v_gene: TRBV7-7; j_gene: TRBJ2-5; d_gene: TRBD2
CDR3aa: CASSPRQGRNTEAFF; CDR3nt: TGTGCCAGCAGCCCCCGACAGGGGAGGAACACTGAAGCTTTCTTT; abundance: NA; v_gene: TRBV9; j_gene: TRBJ1-1; d_gene: TRBD1
CDR3aa: CASSPRQGPEQYF; CDR3nt: TGCGCCAGCAGCCCGCGACAGGGCCCCGAGCAGTACTTC; abundance: NA; v_gene: TRBV4-1; j_gene: TRBJ2-7; d_gene: TRBD1
CDR3aa: CASTMTGVNTEAFF; CDR3nt: TGTGCCAGTACCATGACAGGGGTGAACACTGAAGCTTTCTTT; abundance: NA; v_gene: TRBV19; j_gene: TRBJ1-1; d_gene: TRBD1
CDR3aa: CASSQSVSYEQYF; CDR3nt: TGCGCCAGCAGCCAGTCGGTGTCATACGAGCAGTACTTC; abundance: NA; v_gene: TRBV4-3; j_gene: TRBJ2-7; d_gene: NA